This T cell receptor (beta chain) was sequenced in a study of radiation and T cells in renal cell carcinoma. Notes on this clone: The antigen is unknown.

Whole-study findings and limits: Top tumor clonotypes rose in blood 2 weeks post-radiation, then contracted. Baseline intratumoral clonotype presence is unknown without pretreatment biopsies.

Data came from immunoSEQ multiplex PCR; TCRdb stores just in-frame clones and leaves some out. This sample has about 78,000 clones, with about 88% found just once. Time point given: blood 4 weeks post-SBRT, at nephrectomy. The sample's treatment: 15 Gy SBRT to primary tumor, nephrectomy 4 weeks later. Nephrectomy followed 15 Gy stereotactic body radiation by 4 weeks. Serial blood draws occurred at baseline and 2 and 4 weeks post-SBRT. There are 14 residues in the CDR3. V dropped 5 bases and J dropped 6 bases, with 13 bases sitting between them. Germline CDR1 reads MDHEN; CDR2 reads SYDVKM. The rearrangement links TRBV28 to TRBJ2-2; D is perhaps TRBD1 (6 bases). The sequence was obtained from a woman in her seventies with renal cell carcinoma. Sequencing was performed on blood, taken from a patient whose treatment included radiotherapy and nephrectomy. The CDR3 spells CASSTSGVPGELFF. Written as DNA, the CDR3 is TGTGCCAGCAGTACCTCAGGGGTCCCCGGGGAGCTGTTTTTT.